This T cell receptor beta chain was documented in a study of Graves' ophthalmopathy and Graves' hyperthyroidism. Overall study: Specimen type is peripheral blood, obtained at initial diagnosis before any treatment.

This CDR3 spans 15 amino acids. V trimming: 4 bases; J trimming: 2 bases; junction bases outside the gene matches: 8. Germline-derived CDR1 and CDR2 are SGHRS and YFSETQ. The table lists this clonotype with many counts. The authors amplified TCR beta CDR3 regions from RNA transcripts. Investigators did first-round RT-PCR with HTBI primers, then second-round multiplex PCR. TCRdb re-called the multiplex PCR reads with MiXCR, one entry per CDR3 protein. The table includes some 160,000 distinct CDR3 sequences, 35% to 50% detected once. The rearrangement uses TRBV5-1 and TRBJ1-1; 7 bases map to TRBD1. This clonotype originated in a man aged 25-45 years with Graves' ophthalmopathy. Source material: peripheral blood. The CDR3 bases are TGCGCCAGCAGCCTCCGACGACAGGGAAACACTGAAGCTTTCTTT. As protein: CASSLRRQGNTEAFF.